This T cell receptor (beta chain) was sequenced in a study of T cells in Graves' hyperthyroidism and ophthalmopathy. Trimming at V came to 6 bases and at J to 7 bases, leaving 11 bases not matched to a gene. The CDR3 length is 14 residues. CDR1 and CDR2 from the germline V gene are MNHEY and SMNVEV (reference sequence). This clonotype has a count of ten or more. The target antigen is unknown. What was amplified from RNA transcripts were TCR beta CDR3 regions. RT-PCR in the first round (using the HTBI primer set) targeted the TCR CDR3. Via MiXCR, TCRdb re-called the multiplex PCR reads, giving one row per CDR3 protein. The sample contains about 560,000 distinct CDR3 sequences, around 15% of which appear only once. Study results and limitations: From stable hyperthyroidism, ophthalmopathy was separated by a 13 V-J model. Most thyroid clonotypes expanded above 0.001 appeared in blood too.

The chain carries TRBV27 and TRBJ1-2, with 7 nucleotides matching TRBD1. Sequencing was done on a sample of blood. The receptor was derived from a woman in her thirties or forties with Graves' hyperthyroidism. CDR3 amino acids: CASRRRAGDSGYTF. The CDR3 DNA reads TGTGCCAGCAGACGTCGGGCAGGGGACAGTGGCTACACCTTC.